This record covers a single T cell receptor (beta chain). The entry originates in a study of shared T cell receptors in the human thymus. Germline CDR1 SGHRS, CDR2 YFSETQ. The CDR3 totals 12 residues. V gave up 5 bases and J gave up 9 bases; unmatched junction bases: 5. Method: immunoSEQ multiplex PCR; TCRdb's copy keeps in-frame clones and lacks some. The table includes hundreds of thousands of clones, around 87% detected once. The same data also went into a second study, on human thymus T cells.

The genes are TRBV5-1 and TRBJ2-4; 7 bases fit TRBD1. This receptor was taken from a boy under three years old with a congenital heart defect. Sequences were obtained from thymocytes. The CDR3 spells CASSQTGFIQYF. The CDR3 region has the DNA TGCGCCAGCAGTCAGACAGGGTTCATTCAGTACTTC.